This T cell receptor (beta chain) was identified during a study of cytomegalovirus exposure and HLA in healthy donors. The germline V gene has CDR1 LNHDA and CDR2 SQIVND (reference sequence). V trimming: 4 bases; J trimming: 5 bases; junction bases outside the gene matches: 4. This CDR3 comprises 15 residues. The protocol was immunoSEQ multiplex PCR, while the TCRdb copy is restricted to in-frame clones and leaves out a portion. The sample lists approximately 130,000 clones, more than 70% seen once, with 2.1% in the top ten. About this clone itself: Its matching antigen is unknown.

Study-level points and caveats: Among TCR sequences, most were rare, though some public TCRs appeared in many donors. Cytomegalovirus association was assigned to under 200 TCR beta chains. In vitro assays verified that a few CMV-associated chains recognized CMV antigens specifically.

What was sequenced was PBMCs. The TCR was taken from a woman aged 25 to 39 in good health and CMV-seronegative. This chain joins TRBV19 and TRBJ2-2; 10 bases map to TRBD2. In nucleotides, the CDR3 is TGTGCCAGTAGTAAGTGGACTAGCGGTACCGGGGAGCTGTTTTTT. Translation gives CASSKWTSGTGELFF.